This T cell receptor beta chain was recovered during a study of spatial heterogeneity in lung cancer. General observations from the study: TCRs found ubiquitously expanded in tumor appeared in blood more at resection than at follow-up.

Relative to its sample, this clonotype is medium-sized (0.01 to 0.1%). Its antigen is unknown. The germline V and J ends were trimmed by 6 bases and 7 bases, with 16 bases remaining between them. CDR3 length: 14 residues. Time point denoted: sample taken at primary tumor resection. Whole RNA from tumor, nontumor lung or frozen PBMC was sequenced unsorted. The cohort: approximately 74 early-stage, untreated non-small cell lung cancer patients. The library protocol tagged each TCR cDNA with a unique molecular identifier. TCRdb called the 5' RACE reads again in MiXCR, with one record for every CDR3 protein. The repertoire consists of 13,000 to 15,000 distinct CDR3 sequences, with about 10% occurring once and the leading ten covering under 40%.

The chain is built from TRBV12-3 or TRBV12-4 and TRBJ2-4; D not certain. The sequence was collected from a female donor with early-stage non-small cell lung cancer. The source material was PBMCs, sampled at surgery. The CDR3 here is CASRGSKRSNIQYF. In DNA form, the CDR3 reads TGTGCCAGCAGAGGAAGTAAACGAAGTAACATTCAGTACTTC.